These 32 T cell receptor beta chains were all obtained from the same sample, sequenced in a study of tissue T cells after allogeneic stem cell transplantation. Clones were read by immunoSEQ multiplex PCR, and TCRdb kept only the in-frame ones, dropping some. The sample has some 8,000 clones; around 35% are singletons. Indicated time point: mouse harvest day 14 after allogeneic transplant. Mouse grafts combined 10^7 T-cell-depleted bone marrow cells with 10^6 splenic CD5+ T cells. The sequenced sample was skin. The receptors come from a female BALB/c mouse given C57BL/6 T cells with graft-versus-host disease after an allogeneic hematopoietic cell transplant.

As regards this clone: Germline and genes here are mouse. The read finishes 1 residue shy of the CDR3 end, and the germline J gene is used to complete it. The V gene is TRBV12-1, the J gene TRBJ2-7; 7 bases are shared with TRBD2. Germline assignment: CDR1 SGHSN and CDR2 HYEKVE. The CDR3 extends over 14 amino acids. J lost 0 bases, V lost 2 bases, and 3 bases had no gene match. The CDR3 DNA, read in part, is TGTGCCAGCTCTCCGGGACTGAGCTCCTATGAACAGTAC. It yields the protein CASSPGLSSYEQY. The CDR3 reads in full as CASSPGLSSYEQYF.

A note on this clone: The genes and germline here are from mouse. The read halts 1 residue ahead of the CDR3 end, with the missing end drawn from the germline J gene. The chain couples TRBV3 to TRBJ2-4, with D possibly TRBD1 on 5 matching bases. Trimming pared 0 bases from V and 1 base from J, leaving 5 bases between. The CDR3 is 14 residues long. CDR1 and CDR2 from the germline V gene are SNHLY and FYNGKV (reference sequence). Incomplete CDR3 DNA: TGTGCCAGCAGCTTAGCCAGGGGTCAAAACACCTTGTAC. Its translation is CASSLARGQNTLY. The entire CDR3 is CASSLARGQNTLYF.

Remarks on this clone: The genes and germline here are from mouse. The CDR3 extends 1 residue past the end of the read, so its final part is completed from the germline J gene. J is TRBJ2-3 and V is TRBV26; D is uncertain. V was trimmed by 2 bases and J by 0 bases, leaving 0 bases between them. Germline CDR1 reads KGHPV; CDR2 reads FQNQEV (reference sequence). This CDR3 is built from 12 residues. CDR3 DNA (partial): TGTGCCAGCAGTCTGAGTGCAGAAACGCTGTAT. Residues: CASSLSAETLY. The whole CDR3 reads CASSLSAETLYF.

This clone was recorded a few times. The gene names given are mouse names. CDR3 protein: CSSRRDNNYAEQFF. CDR3 DNA, as far as it was read: TGCTCCAGCAGGCGGGACAACAACTATGCTGAGCAGTTC. This chain connects TRBV23 to TRBJ2-1; TRBD1 is taken as the D call from the table, unchecked against the DNA. The read halts 1 residue ahead of the CDR3 end, with the missing end drawn from the germline J gene. Germline V gene data show CDR1 as KGHTA and CDR2 as FQNQQP. CDR3 length: 14 residues.

As concerns this clone: The gene names given are mouse names. The CDR3 end lies 1 residue beyond the end of the read and is filled in from the germline J gene. The chain joins TRBV4 to TRBJ2-3; 8 bases line up with TRBD2. Germline V gene data show CDR1 as LGHDT and CDR2 as YNNKQL (reference sequence). The CDR3 runs to 15 residues. V trimming: 3 bases; J trimming: 0 bases; junction bases outside the gene matches: 2. CDR3 in amino acids: CASSYLGGSAETLYF. The sequenced CDR3 bases are TGTGCCAGCAGCTATCTGGGGGGAAGTGCAGAAACGCTGTAT.

Note on this clone: The gene names here belong to mouse. From the germline J gene comes the end of the CDR3, since the read stops 1 residue before it. J is TRBJ2-7 and V is TRBV3, with a weak D call TRBD1 (6 bases). CDR3 size: 12 residues. Trimming took off 5 bases at V and 7 bases at J, with 12 bases between the two ends. CDR1 and CDR2 from the germline V gene are SNHLY and FYNGKV (reference sequence). CDR3 bases read: TGTGCCAGCAGCAGAGGGGGAGGGGAACAGTAC. Protein: CASSRGGGEQY. In full, the CDR3 reads CASSRGGGEQYF.

On this clone itself: Genes here carry mouse names. Read coverage stops 1 residue before the CDR3 terminus; the germline J gene supplies the remainder. V and J are TRBV13-2 and TRBJ1-4; possible D gene TRBD1, 6 bases. The germline V gene encodes CDR1 NNHNN and CDR2 SYGAGS (reference sequence). CDR3 length equals 14 residues. Trimming took 2 bases from V and 4 from J, leaving 9 bases between them. CDR3 DNA, as far as it was read: TGTGCCAGCGGTGAGCGGGACAACAACGAAAGATTATTT. It encodes CASGERDNNERLF. The complete CDR3 reads CASGERDNNERLFF.

This clone has a handful of counts. Germline and genes: mouse. Read coverage stops 1 residue before the CDR3 terminus; the germline J gene supplies the remainder. Additional DNA sequences in this sample encode the identical CDR3. The chain links TRBV26 to TRBJ1-1; 11 bases are shared with TRBD1. Germline CDR1 KGHPV, CDR2 FQNQEV (reference sequence). V lost 0 bases, J lost 4 bases, and 1 base stayed unmatched. The CDR3 is made up of 15 amino acids. Partial CDR3 DNA: TGTGCCAGCAGTCTGTCGGGACAGGGGGGCACAGAAGTCTTC. Amino acids: CASSLSGQGGTEVF. The entire CDR3 is CASSLSGQGGTEVFF.

About this clone: The genes and germline here are from mouse. The read terminates 1 residue ahead of where the CDR3 ends, so the germline J gene completes it. The V call is TRBV13-1, the J call TRBJ2-1, with 14 positions matching TRBD2. J was trimmed by 0 bases and V by 3 bases; bases with no gene match: 2. From germline, CDR1 is NSHNY and CDR2 SYGAGN. This CDR3 spans 17 amino acids. CDR3 in amino acids: CASSGGTGGANYAEQFF. Partial CDR3 DNA: TGTGCCAGCAGTGGGGGGACTGGGGGGGCTAACTATGCTGAGCAGTTC.

As concerns this clone: The gene names here belong to mouse. The read finishes 1 residue shy of the CDR3 end, and the germline J gene is used to complete it. This chain connects TRBV13-3 to TRBJ1-4; D perhaps matches TRBD1 (5 bases). The CDR3 sequence is 16 residues long. Trimming left V 0 bases short and J 4 bases short, with 13 bases between. Germline CDR1 is NNHDY and CDR2 is SYVADS. CDR3 DNA, as far as it was read: TGTGCCAGCAGTGATGCCCGACAGTCCTTCAACGAAAGATTATTT. It encodes CASSDARQSFNERLF. The complete CDR3 sequence is CASSDARQSFNERLFF. The full variable domain, completed using reference TRBV13-3 and TRBJ1-4, is EAAVTQSPRSKVAVTGGKVTLSCHQTNNHDYMYWYRQDTGHGLRLIHYSYVADSTEKGDIPDGYKASRPSQENFSLILELASLSQTAVYFCASSDARQSFNERLFFGHGTKLSVL.

This clone showed up just a few times. The gene symbols are mouse symbols. The CDR3 end falls 1 residue outside the read, so it is completed with the germline J gene. The rearrangement uses TRBV26 and TRBJ1-3; TRBD1 matches at 8 bases. Germline CDR1 and CDR2: KGHPV and FQNQEV (reference sequence). This CDR3 is built from 15 residues. The trim removed 5 bases at V and 2 bases at J, leaving 5 bases unmatched. CDR3 DNA (partial): TGTGCCAGCAGTTTGCAGGGGGCAGCTGGAAATACGCTCTAT. Translated, it gives CASSLQGAAGNTLY. The whole CDR3 protein is CASSLQGAAGNTLYF. Using reference TRBV26 and TRBJ1-3 for the parts outside the CDR3, the full variable domain is NSKVIQTPRYLVKGQGQKAKMRCIPEKGHPVVFWYQQNKNNEFKFLINFQNQEVLQQIDMTEKRFSAECPSNSPCSLEIQSSEAGDSALYLCASSLQGAAGNTLYFGEGSRLIVV.

With regard to this clone: All gene names here are mouse names. The read halts 1 residue ahead of the CDR3 end, with the missing end drawn from the germline J gene. This chain joins TRBV12-1 and TRBJ1-3; D is uncertain. The CDR3 consists of 13 residues. CDR1 is SGHSN and CDR2 is HYEKVE in the germline V gene. Trimming shortened V by 1 base and J by 1 base, and 4 bases separated the two germline ends. The part of the CDR3 DNA that was read is TGTGCCAGCTCTCTGGGGTCTGGAAATACGCTCTAT. The encoded protein is CASSLGSGNTLY. The whole CDR3 protein reads CASSLGSGNTLYF.

This clone turned up a few times. Gene names refer to mouse genes. The read terminates 1 residue ahead of where the CDR3 ends, so the germline J gene completes it. The chain employs TRBV23 and TRBJ1-6; the table's D call of TRBD1 was not tested on the DNA. TRBJ1-6 is filed as an ORF, its function uncertain. CDR1 is KGHTA, CDR2 FQNQQP, per germline. The CDR3 runs 13 residues. CDR3 loop: CSSRQGRDSPLYF. The CDR3 DNA, read in part, is TGCTCCAGCAGACAGGGAAGGGATTCGCCCCTCTAC.

For this clone: All gene names here are mouse names. With the read ending 1 residue before the CDR3 end, the germline J gene is used to fill in that end. The V and J genes are TRBV13-3 and TRBJ2-5; 9 nucleotides line up with TRBD2. Trimming at V came to 0 bases and at J to 0 bases, leaving 8 bases not matched to a gene. This CDR3 is 18 amino acids long. CDR1 is NNHDY, CDR2 SYVADS, per germline. CDR3 residues: CASSDVAGGGINQDTQYF. The CDR3 DNA, read in part, is TGTGCCAGCAGTGATGTGGCTGGGGGGGGTATTAACCAAGACACCCAGTAC.

This clone was recorded a few times. Genes and germline are mouse. The read is 1 residue too short to cover the CDR3 end, so that end is filled in from the germline J gene. This chain links TRBV26 with TRBJ1-3, with 9 bases that match TRBD1. This CDR3 has 15 amino acids. V was pared by 3 bases and J by 3 bases, with 3 bases of the junction left unmatched. Germline CDR1 and CDR2: KGHPV and FQNQEV (reference sequence). Partial CDR3 DNA: TGTGCCAGCAGTCTAGGGACAGGGATTGGAAATACGCTCTAT. Encoded protein: CASSLGTGIGNTLY. The full CDR3 protein reads CASSLGTGIGNTLYF.

This clone was found a few times. Mouse gene names and germline throughout. The read gets to within 1 residue of the CDR3 end, and the germline J gene fills in the rest. The chain employs TRBV23 and TRBJ2-4; the D segment call TRBD1 is taken from the table without a DNA check. The length of the CDR3 is 12 residues. The germline CDR1 and CDR2 sequences are KGHTA and FQNQQP. CDR3 DNA (partial): TGCTCCAGCAGTCGGACAGAAAACACCTTGTAC. Encoded protein: CSSSRTENTLY. The whole CDR3 protein is CSSSRTENTLYF.

Notes on this clone: Gene names are the mouse ones. Read coverage stops 1 residue before the CDR3 terminus; the germline J gene supplies the remainder. The rearrangement links TRBV3 to TRBJ2-3; D uncertain. This CDR3 is 14 amino acids long. V gave up 5 bases and J gave up 0 bases, with 9 bases separating them. The germline V gene has CDR1 SNHLY and CDR2 FYNGKV (reference sequence). The part of the CDR3 DNA that was read is TGTGCCAGCAGCGTGACGGGGAGTGCAGAAACGCTGTAT. This encodes CASSVTGSAETLY. The whole CDR3 protein is CASSVTGSAETLYF.

Points on this clone: Germline and genes here are mouse. Read coverage stops 1 residue before the CDR3 terminus; the germline J gene supplies the remainder. This rearrangement joins TRBV3 to TRBJ2-7; no clear D gene. The CDR3 contains 14 residues. Germline lookup yields CDR1 SNHLY and CDR2 FYNGKV (reference sequence). The ends were cut back, 3 bases at V and 0 bases at J, with 9 bases in the middle. CDR3: CASSFGRSSYEQYF. The sequenced part of the CDR3 DNA is TGTGCCAGCAGCTTTGGCAGGAGCTCCTATGAACAGTAC.

As to this clone: Genes and germline are mouse. The read terminates 1 residue before the CDR3 end, so the remaining end is supplied by the germline J gene. The chain carries TRBV5 and TRBJ1-4, with D hard to call. CDR3 length: 13 amino acids. Germline CDR1 reads LGHNA; CDR2 reads YNLKQL (reference sequence). The V end lost 1 base, the J end lost 4 bases, and 4 bases lay between the germline ends. Partial CDR3 DNA: TGTGCCAGCAGCCAAGGGAACAACGAAAGATTATTT. As protein: CASSQGNNERLF. The entire CDR3 sequence reads CASSQGNNERLFF.

Details on this clone: The genes and germline here are from mouse. The read ends 1 residue before the CDR3 terminus; that terminus is restored from the germline J gene. The chain recombines TRBV26 with TRBJ2-3, with 7 bases fitting TRBD2. CDR3 size: 14 residues. Germline lookup yields CDR1 KGHPV and CDR2 FQNQEV (reference sequence). V shed 6 bases, J shed 0 bases, and the junction held 3 bases outside the gene matches. The CDR3 region is CASRGTESAETLYF. Partial CDR3 DNA: TGTGCCAGCAGGGGGACTGAGAGTGCAGAAACGCTGTAT.

Notes on this clone: Germline and genes: mouse. The read stops 1 residue short of the end of the CDR3; the missing end is completed from the germline J gene. The rearrangement joins TRBV3 to TRBJ1-2, with a weak D call TRBD1 (5 bases). The V and J ends lost 5 bases and 4 bases respectively, with 11 bases between them. CDR1 SNHLY and CDR2 FYNGKV come from the germline V gene (reference sequence). This CDR3 comprises 13 residues. The CDR3 is CASSPRASSDYTF. The CDR3 DNA, read in part, is TGTGCCAGCAGCCCCAGGGCCAGCTCCGACTACACC. Using reference TRBV3 and TRBJ1-2 for the parts outside the CDR3, the full variable domain is GPKVLQIPSHQIIDMGQMVTLNCDPVSNHLYFYWYKQILGQQMEFLVNFYNGKVMEKSKLFKDQFSVERPDGSYFTLKIQPTALEDSAVYFCASSPRASSDYTFGSGTRLLVI.

This clone was seen more than once but under ten times. Gene names follow the mouse nomenclature. The read terminates 1 residue ahead of where the CDR3 ends, so the germline J gene completes it. The chain recombines TRBV26 with TRBJ1-6; D unclear. TRBJ1-6 is flagged as an ORF with uncertain function. Germline V gene lookup returns CDR1 KGHPV and CDR2 FQNQEV (reference sequence). The CDR3 has 13 residues. The V end was cut by 2 bases, the J end by 3 bases, with 2 bases between. CDR3 sequence reads: CASSLDYNSPLYF. The DNA read from the CDR3 is TGTGCCAGCAGTCTGGACTATAATTCGCCCCTCTAC.

A note on this clone: Gene names follow the mouse nomenclature. The read terminates 1 residue ahead of where the CDR3 ends, so the germline J gene completes it. V and J are TRBV29 and TRBJ1-5; no clear D. The V and J ends lost 6 bases and 0 bases respectively, with 9 bases between them. There are 14 residues in the CDR3. In germline, CDR1 is MSHET, CDR2 SYDVDS. The CDR3 spells CASRRHNNNQAPLF. Partial CDR3 DNA: TGTGCTAGCAGGCGACACAATAACAACCAGGCTCCGCTT.

This clone was seen a handful of times. Genes here carry mouse names. The CDR3 extends 1 residue past the end of the read, so its final part is completed from the germline J gene. The chain carries TRBV26 and TRBJ2-7, with TRBD2 matching 10 bases. CDR3 size: 14 residues. From germline, CDR1 is KGHPV and CDR2 FQNQEV (reference sequence). Trimming cost V 3 bases and J 4 bases; bases outside gene matches: 3. The CDR3 sequence is CASSLGTGAYEQYF. The DNA read from the CDR3 is TGTGCCAGCAGTCTAGGGACTGGGGCGTATGAACAGTAC.

This clone was detected once. All gene names here are mouse names. The read halts 1 residue ahead of the CDR3 end, with the missing end drawn from the germline J gene. This chain connects TRBV26 to TRBJ2-7, with 9 bases lining up with TRBD2. This CDR3 has 13 amino acids. V trimming: 3 bases; J trimming: 4 bases; junction bases outside the gene matches: 1. CDR1 is KGHPV and CDR2 is FQNQEV in the germline V gene (reference sequence). CDR3 DNA (partial): TGTGCCAGCAGTCTTGACTGGGGGTATGAACAGTAC. It translates to CASSLDWGYEQY. The full CDR3 sequence reads CASSLDWGYEQYF.

In this sample, this clone turned up a few times. Any gene name here is a mouse gene name. CDR3 sequence: CASSLGTNTGQLYF. The CDR3 bases that were read are TGTGCCAGCAGTCTGGGGACAAACACCGGGCAGCTCTAC. The rearrangement links TRBV26 to TRBJ2-2; the D is unclear. From the germline J gene comes the end of the CDR3, since the read stops 1 residue before it. V lost 2 bases and J lost 0, with 4 bases in between. Germline V gene data show CDR1 as KGHPV and CDR2 as FQNQEV (reference sequence). The CDR3 covers 14 residues.

In the case of this clone: Gene and germline names: mouse. The DNA ends 1 residue before the CDR3 does, and the rest of the CDR3 is filled in from the germline J gene. The V call is TRBV5, the J call TRBJ1-4; possible D gene TRBD1, 5 bases. The germline V gene has CDR1 LGHNA and CDR2 YNLKQL (reference sequence). V lost 0 bases and J 5 bases, leaving 10 bases between the germline ends. The CDR3 is 15 amino acids. The covered CDR3 bases are TGTGCCAGCAGCCAAGAAACAGGAAAAAACGAAAGATTATTT. It translates to CASSQETGKNERLF. The full CDR3 reads CASSQETGKNERLFF.

As concerns this clone: Mouse names are used for the genes. The CDR3 goes on 1 residue after the read ends, and that part is filled in from the germline J gene. The chain has TRBV12-1 and TRBJ2-5, with 7 bases matching TRBD1. V lost 0 bases, J lost 11 bases, and 7 bases stayed unmatched. The CDR3 is 13 amino acids. The germline gives CDR1 SGHSN, CDR2 HYEKVE. The sequenced part of the CDR3 DNA is TGTGCCAGCTCTCTCGCCCCCGGGACAGACCAGTAC. Residues: CASSLAPGTDQY. The full CDR3 is CASSLAPGTDQYF.

As regards this clone: Genes and germline come from the mouse. The CDR3 loop is CASSGTVSNERLFF. Incomplete CDR3 DNA: TGTGCCAGCTCCGGGACAGTTTCCAACGAAAGATTATTT. The chain carries TRBV3 and TRBJ1-4; 7 bases fit TRBD1. The read comes to an end 1 residue before the CDR3 does, leaving the germline J gene to fill in the end. Germline CDR1 SNHLY, CDR2 FYNGKV (reference sequence). V shed 8 bases, J shed 0 bases, and the junction held 3 bases outside the gene matches. The CDR3 extends over 14 amino acids. The complete variable domain, with remaining parts taken from reference TRBV3 and TRBJ1-4, reads GPKVLQIPSHQIIDMGQMVTLNCDPVSNHLYFYWYKQILGQQMEFLVNFYNGKVMEKSKLFKDQFSVERPDGSYFTLKIQPTALEDSAVYFCASSGTVSNERLFFGHGTKLSVL.

As to this clone: Gene names and germline refer to mouse. The CDR3 goes on 1 residue after the read ends, and that part is filled in from the germline J gene. The chain is built from TRBV1 and TRBJ2-3; 9 nucleotides align to TRBD1. Trimming cost V 5 bases and J 3 bases; bases outside gene matches: 6. The CDR3 contains 15 residues. Germline assignment: CDR1 NSQYPW and CDR2 LRSPGD (reference sequence). CDR3: CTCSPGQGRAETLYF. The CDR3 bases that were read are TGCACCTGCAGTCCTGGACAGGGGAGGGCAGAAACGCTGTAT. The full variable domain, completed using reference TRBV1 and TRBJ2-3, is VTLLEQNPRWRLVPRGQAVNLRCILKNSQYPWMSWYQQDLQKQLQWLFTLRSPGDKEVKSLPGADYLATRVTDTELRLQVANMSQGRTLYCTCSPGQGRAETLYFGSGTRLTVL.

This clone was seen only a few times. The gene names given are mouse names. The CDR3 end lies 1 residue beyond the end of the read and is filled in from the germline J gene. The chain links TRBV2 to TRBJ2-5, with unresolved D. The CDR3 runs to 15 residues. CDR1 LGHNA and CDR2 YSYQKL come from the germline V gene. Trimming removed 0 bases at V and 0 bases at J, with 7 bases between. The CDR3 is CASSQDMRNQDTQYF. CDR3 DNA, as far as it was read: TGTGCCAGCAGCCAAGATATGAGGAACCAAGACACCCAGTAC.

This clone came up a few times. Germline and genes here are mouse. The read stops 1 residue short of the end of the CDR3; the missing end is completed from the germline J gene. V and J are TRBV13-1 and TRBJ2-7; D might be TRBD1 (6 bases). Germline loops: CDR1 NSHNY, CDR2 SYGAGN. This CDR3 is 15 amino acids long. The V and J ends lost 0 bases and 0 bases respectively, with 10 bases between them. This CDR3 is CASSDAGTLSYEQYF. The DNA read from the CDR3 is TGTGCCAGCAGTGATGCAGGGACACTCTCCTATGAACAGTAC.